The entry below gives a single T cell receptor (beta chain) sequence along with its context. Its target antigen remains unknown. The sample holds no much larger clone one base away, and base qualities are not on file. Genomic DNA was extracted from sorted cells for sequencing of the TCRbeta CDR3 region. The immunoSEQ Assay was used to sequence the TCRbeta CDR3 regions. TCRdb retrieved this table from immuneACCESS and kept in-frame rearrangements only. Not all clones are present; in checked studies, unresolved V genes account for under half, and no reason is known for the remainder. Here the sample has 45,000 to 60,000 clones; about 85% occur a single time. Less than 25% of the sample goes to the ten largest clones. The germline V gene provides CDR1 SGHTA and CDR2 FQGNSA. Inclusive of the bounding cysteine and phenylalanine, the CDR3 is 15 residues long. Only the CDR3 region is kept as DNA, spanning 45 bases read in frame from base 1. Trimming removed 1 base from V and 2 bases from J; the gene matches leave 1 base unexplained.

Patients with autoimmune disease history or receiving systemic immunosuppression were excluded from the trial. Peripheral blood for TCR sequencing was drawn from every dose cohort at baseline, at cycle 4 day 1 and at cycle 7 day 1. The samples were taken from a phase I, first-in-human, multicenter, open-label dose-escalation trial of ivuxolimab. Adults with locally advanced or metastatic head and neck squamous cell, hepatocellular, melanoma or renal cell carcinoma were enrolled in the trial. Before TCR sequencing, CD4+ T cells and CD8+ T cells were sorted from peripheral blood as separate populations. This entry comes from a study of OX40 agonist ivuxolimab in advanced cancers. In terms of the full investigation: Ivuxolimab was an agonistic, fully human IgG2 monoclonal antibody directed against OX40 (CD134), a costimulatory receptor. Prior anti-PD-1, anti-PD-L1 or anti-CTLA-4 therapy was permitted, and 35% to 40% of dose-escalation patients had received checkpoint inhibitors. Intravenous ivuxolimab was administered to patients every 2 weeks at six dose levels: 0.01, 0.1, 0.3, 1.5, 3 and 10 mg/kg. In the dose-escalation cohort, 75% to 85% of patients were male, and the mean age was roughly 60 years with a range of roughly 20 to 80. The paper describes the monotherapy dose-escalation part (N ≈ 50 patients) of the phase I trial of ivuxolimab. The purpose of peripheral TCRbeta sequencing was to test whether ivuxolimab changed TCR sequence diversity and led to clonal T-cell expansion. Among the roughly 54 dose-escalation patients, about 20 had hepatocellular carcinoma, 15 or so melanoma, 9 renal cell carcinoma and 9 head and neck cancer. Partial responses were achieved by three dose-escalation patients, of whom one had hepatocellular carcinoma and two had cutaneous melanoma. Study-wide conclusions, independent of this receptor: Low levels of normalized T-cell clonal expansion were also seen in some patients who did not respond. After ivuxolimab, more expanded clones were found on average in CD8+ T cells than in CD4+ T cells. The antigen specificity of the peripheral T cells that underwent clonal expansion was not determined. At doses from 0.1 to 3.0 mg/kg, clonal expansion was seen in both CD4+ and CD8+ blood T cells between baseline and week 6. In the 0.1-3.0 mg/kg groups, partial responders had among the lowest normalized peripheral clonal expansion, particularly in CD8+ T cells.

The source material was CD4+ or CD8+ T cells sorted from blood, sampled in a trial of the OX40 agonist ivuxolimab. The sequence derives from an adult with an advanced solid tumor such as melanoma, head and neck, liver or kidney cancer. This chain is built from TRBV7-2 and TRBJ1-2, with 10 middle bases fitting TRBD1. The DNA reads as follows: TGTGCCAGCAGCTTAGTGGGACAGGGGAACTATGGCTACACCTTC. The resulting protein is CASSLVGQGNYGYTF.